Following are 14 T cell receptor beta chains from one sample sequenced in a study of blood T cell repertoires in COVID-19. Sequencing was performed with immunoSEQ multiplex PCR; in TCRdb, only in-frame clones are kept and a portion is missing. The table lists 88,000 or so clones, roughly 87% of them singletons. The material sequenced was peripheral blood. These receptors originate from a man between 60 and 75 years old with acute or convalescent COVID-19.

The chain recombines TRBV4-1 with TRBJ2-7, with 7 positions matching TRBD2. In germline, CDR1 is MGHRA, CDR2 YSYEKL. The CDR3 length is 16 residues. J was trimmed by 2 bases and V by 3 bases; bases with no gene match: 10. The CDR3 DNA reads as TGCGCCAGCAGCCAGCGTTGGGGGGGACCGGCCTACGAGCAGTACTTC. Residues: CASSQRWGGPAYEQYF.

The CDR3 sequence: CASRQDVLTDTQYF. CDR3 sequence (DNA): TGTGCCAGCAGACAGGATGTTCTCACAGATACGCAGTATTTT. The chain carries TRBV5-4 and TRBJ2-3; possibly TRBD1 for D (5 bases). The CDR3 loop spans 14 amino acids. V was trimmed by 5 bases and J by 2 bases, leaving 12 bases between them. Germline V gene data show CDR1 as SGHNT and CDR2 as YYREEE (reference sequence).

The CDR3 here is CASSQLAGGTDTQYF. The DNA for the CDR3 is TGTGCCAGTAGTCAACTAGCGGGGGGCACAGATACGCAGTATTTT. The genes are TRBV19 and TRBJ2-3, with 11 bases fitting TRBD2. V shed 5 bases and J 1 base; nucleotides not matched to a gene: 2. The CDR3 has 15 amino acids. CDR1 is LNHDA and CDR2 is SQIVND in the germline V gene (reference sequence). Complete variable domain (other parts from reference TRBV19 and TRBJ2-3): DGGITQSPKYLFRKEGQNVTLSCEQNLNHDAMYWYRQDPGQGLRLIYYSQIVNDFQKGDIAEGYSVSREKKESFPLTVTSAQKNPTAFYLCASSQLAGGTDTQYFGPGTRLTVL.

The rearrangement uses TRBV12-3 or TRBV12-4 and TRBJ2-7; 9 nucleotides line up with TRBD1. The CDR3 runs to 13 residues. J was trimmed by 7 bases and V by 6 bases; bases with no gene match: 7. The CDR3 here is CASSHGTGREQYF. The CDR3 nucleotides are TGTGCCAGCAGCCATGGGACAGGGCGGGAGCAGTACTTC.

V and J are TRBV10-2 and TRBJ1-1, with a weak D call TRBD1 (5 bases). The V end lost 5 bases, the J end lost 1 base, and 17 bases lay between the germline ends. CDR1 is WSHSY and CDR2 is SAAADI in the germline V gene. The CDR3 is 16 residues long. CDR3 region: CASSLYSGVGNTEAFF. In DNA, the CDR3 is TGCGCCAGCAGTCTCTATTCGGGGGTCGGGAACACTGAAGCTTTCTTT.

The rearrangement joins TRBV7-9 to TRBJ2-5; 9 nucleotides align to TRBD2. The CDR3 has 15 amino acids. V lost 1 base to trimming and J lost 5 bases; unmatched junction nucleotides: 5. The germline CDR1 and CDR2 sequences are SEHNR and FQNEAQ (reference sequence). The chain's CDR3 is CASSLVSGGAETQYF. CDR3 bases: TGTGCCAGCAGCTTAGTTAGCGGGGGCGCGGAGACCCAGTACTTC.

This chain joins TRBV6-2 or TRBV6-3 and TRBJ1-5; unclear D gene. The CDR3 consists of 14 residues. The germline V gene encodes CDR1 MNHEY and CDR2 SVGEGT. Trimming pared 0 bases from V and 6 bases from J, leaving 9 bases between. CDR3 sequence (DNA): TGTGCCAGCAGTTACTCGGACTGGGGTCAGCCCCAGCATTTT. Translation: CASSYSDWGQPQHF.

This clone showed up just once. The chain uses TRBV19 and TRBJ2-7; D is ambiguous. V was clipped by 3 bases and J by 4 bases, with 16 bases between them. CDR3 length: 15 amino acids. CDR1 LNHDA and CDR2 SQIVND come from the germline V gene (reference sequence). CDR3 DNA: TGTGCCAGTAGTATGGCAGGTATAAATGGATACGAGCAGTACTTC. Its translation is CASSMAGINGYEQYF.

In nucleotides, the CDR3 is TGTGCCAGCAGCGCCGGGACAGGGGTCCAGCCCCAGCATTTT. Protein sequence: CASSAGTGVQPQHF. V and J are TRBV9 and TRBJ1-5, with 10 bases lining up with TRBD1. CDR1 and CDR2 (germline): SGDLS, YYNGEE. CDR3 size: 14 residues. After removal of 3 bases from V and 7 bases from J, the junction contained 4 bases not matched to a gene.

The chain links TRBV6-1 to TRBJ2-2; TRBD1 agrees at 7 bases. In germline, CDR1 is MNHNS, CDR2 SASEGT. The CDR3 runs to 16 residues. V lost 4 bases to trimming and J lost 0 bases; unmatched junction nucleotides: 5. CDR3 sequence: CASSAGTASNTGELFF. CDR3 nucleotide sequence: TGTGCCAGCAGTGCCGGGACAGCATCGAACACCGGGGAGCTGTTTTTT.

The chain recombines TRBV20-1 with TRBJ2-7; 14 nucleotides align to TRBD2. The V segment lost 3 bases and the J segment 5 bases; nucleotides outside the gene matches: 6. Germline V gene data show CDR1 as DFQATT and CDR2 as SNEGSKA (reference sequence). The CDR3 sequence is 15 residues long. As DNA, the CDR3 is TGCAGTGCTAGTGAGGGGACTAGCGGGAGAAACGAGCAGTACTTC. Translation gives CSASEGTSGRNEQYF.

The chain links TRBV12-3 or TRBV12-4 to TRBJ1-2, with D unclear. The CDR3 length is 12 residues. The V and J ends lost 4 bases and 8 bases respectively, with 11 bases between them. The CDR3 DNA is TGTGCCAGCAGTTGGTCCTATAGAGGCTACACCTTC. The encoded protein is CASSWSYRGYTF.

This clone has just a few counts. This CDR3 is CASSKFPGGELFF. CDR3 in DNA: TGTGCCAGTTCTAAATTTCCGGGCGGGGAGCTGTTTTTT. The chain combines TRBV27 with TRBJ2-2, with unresolved D. V dropped 9 bases and J dropped 7 bases, with 15 bases sitting between them. This CDR3 has 13 amino acids. The germline CDR1 and CDR2 sequences are MNHEY and SMNVEV (reference sequence).

This clone was found a few times. The V and J genes are TRBV15 and TRBJ2-3; 11 nucleotides match TRBD1. The germline V gene has CDR1 LNHNV and CDR2 YYDKDF (reference sequence). With 3 bases clipped from V and 4 bases from J, the junction kept 3 bases outside the gene matches. This CDR3 spans 15 amino acids. The CDR3 reads CATSRDRGPADTQYF. As DNA, the CDR3 is TGTGCCACCAGCAGGGACAGGGGGCCAGCAGATACGCAGTATTTT.